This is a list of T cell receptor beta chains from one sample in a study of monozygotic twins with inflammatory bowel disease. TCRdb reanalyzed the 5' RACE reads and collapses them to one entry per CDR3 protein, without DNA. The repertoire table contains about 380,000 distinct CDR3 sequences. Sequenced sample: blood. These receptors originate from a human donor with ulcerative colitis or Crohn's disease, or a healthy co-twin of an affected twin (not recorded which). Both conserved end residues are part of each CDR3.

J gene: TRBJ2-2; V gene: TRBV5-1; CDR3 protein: CASSLGDRLSGELFF
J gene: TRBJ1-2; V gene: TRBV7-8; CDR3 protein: CASSLARVNYGYTF
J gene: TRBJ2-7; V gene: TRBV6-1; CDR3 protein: CASSTPGGGSVYEQYF
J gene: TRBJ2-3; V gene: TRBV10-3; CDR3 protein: CAMGQGSTDTQYF
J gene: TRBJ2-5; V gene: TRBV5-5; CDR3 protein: CASSSGLTGVLETQYF
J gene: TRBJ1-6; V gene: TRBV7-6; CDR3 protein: CASRLKGLGNSPLHF
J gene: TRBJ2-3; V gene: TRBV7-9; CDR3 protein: CASSLGPQGGTDTQYF
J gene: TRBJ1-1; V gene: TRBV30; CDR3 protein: CAWSWATNTEAFF
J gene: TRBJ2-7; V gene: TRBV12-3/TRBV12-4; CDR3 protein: CASSFHSSSYEQYF
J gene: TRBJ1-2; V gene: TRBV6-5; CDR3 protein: CASSYSEGAYGYTF
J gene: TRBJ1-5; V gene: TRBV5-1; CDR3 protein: CASSLGTGGQPQHF
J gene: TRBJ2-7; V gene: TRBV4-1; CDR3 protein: CASSQLPTGNSYEQYF
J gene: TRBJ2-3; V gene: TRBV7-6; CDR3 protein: CASSLASRGDTQYF
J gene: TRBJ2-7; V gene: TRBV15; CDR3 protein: CATSRDSVNSYEQYF
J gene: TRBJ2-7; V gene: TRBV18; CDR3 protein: CASSPAGTDRYEQYF
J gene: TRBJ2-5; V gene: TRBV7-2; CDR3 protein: CASSLGGDERGETQYF
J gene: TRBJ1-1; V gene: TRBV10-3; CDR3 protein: CAITGQGGTEAFF
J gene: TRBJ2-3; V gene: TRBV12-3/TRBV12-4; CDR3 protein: CASRVGATSGGRGTDTQYF
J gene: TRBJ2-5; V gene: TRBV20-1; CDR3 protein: CSARDRRTGMGETQYF
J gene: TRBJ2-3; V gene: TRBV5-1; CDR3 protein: CASSLVSGTGTQSSTDTQYF
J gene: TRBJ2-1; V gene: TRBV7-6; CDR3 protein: CASKGKGGSNEQFF
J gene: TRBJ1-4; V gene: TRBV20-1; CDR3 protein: CSARDRRGREKLFF
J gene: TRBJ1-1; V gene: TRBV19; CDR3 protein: CATQGRGRVTEAFF
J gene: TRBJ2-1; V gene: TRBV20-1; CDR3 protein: CSAPRTGWNEQFF
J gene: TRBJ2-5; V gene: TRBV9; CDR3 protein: CASSVPGGGETQYF
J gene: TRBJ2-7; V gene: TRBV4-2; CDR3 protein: CASSQVSGRSSYEQYF
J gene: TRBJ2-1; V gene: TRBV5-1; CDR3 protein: CASTPGASYNEQFF
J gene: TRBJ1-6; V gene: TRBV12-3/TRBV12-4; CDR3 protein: CASSLGGRGRDSPLHF
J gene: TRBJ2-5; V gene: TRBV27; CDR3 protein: CASSLSLAGVETQYF
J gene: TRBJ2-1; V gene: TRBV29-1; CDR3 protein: CSVRLADLQQFF
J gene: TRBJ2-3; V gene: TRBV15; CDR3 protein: CATSRDLGGTQYF
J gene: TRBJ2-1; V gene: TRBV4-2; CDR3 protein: CASSQDVGTGAYNEQFF
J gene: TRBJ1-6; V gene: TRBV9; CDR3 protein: CASSGHGSYNSPLHF
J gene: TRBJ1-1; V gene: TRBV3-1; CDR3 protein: CASSQRDSLGAFF
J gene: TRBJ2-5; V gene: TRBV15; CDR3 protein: CATSRDRRGLETQYF
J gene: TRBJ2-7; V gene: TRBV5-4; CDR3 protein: CASSPPGGHEDREQYF
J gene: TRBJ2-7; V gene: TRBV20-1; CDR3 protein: CSAKLAGHYEQYF
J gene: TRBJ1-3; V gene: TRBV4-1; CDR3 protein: CASSQDSGAGNTIYF
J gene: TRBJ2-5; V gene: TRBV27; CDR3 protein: CASSLSKGTQYF
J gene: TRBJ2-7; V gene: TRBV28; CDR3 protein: CASSFPDGYEQYF
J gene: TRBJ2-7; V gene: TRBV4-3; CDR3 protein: CASSQGSLGYEQYF
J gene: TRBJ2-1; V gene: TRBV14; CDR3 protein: CASSHPSGLNNEQFF
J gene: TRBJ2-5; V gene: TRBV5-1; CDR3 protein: CASSWGLAGETQYF
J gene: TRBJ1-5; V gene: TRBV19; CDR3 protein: CASSTLSNQPQHF
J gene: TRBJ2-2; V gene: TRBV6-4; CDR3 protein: CASSPTGTENTGELFF
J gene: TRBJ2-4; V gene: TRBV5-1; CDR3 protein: CASSLGGLAKNIQYF
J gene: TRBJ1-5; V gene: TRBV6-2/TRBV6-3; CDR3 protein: CASSWLGQGHQPQHF
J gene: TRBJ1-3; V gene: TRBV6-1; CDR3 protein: CASRPTLSSGNTIYF
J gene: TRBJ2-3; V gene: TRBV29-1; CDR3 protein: CSVRLAGDPGSLVF
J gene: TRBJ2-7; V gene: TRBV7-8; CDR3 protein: CASSLDGGTGRLDEQYF